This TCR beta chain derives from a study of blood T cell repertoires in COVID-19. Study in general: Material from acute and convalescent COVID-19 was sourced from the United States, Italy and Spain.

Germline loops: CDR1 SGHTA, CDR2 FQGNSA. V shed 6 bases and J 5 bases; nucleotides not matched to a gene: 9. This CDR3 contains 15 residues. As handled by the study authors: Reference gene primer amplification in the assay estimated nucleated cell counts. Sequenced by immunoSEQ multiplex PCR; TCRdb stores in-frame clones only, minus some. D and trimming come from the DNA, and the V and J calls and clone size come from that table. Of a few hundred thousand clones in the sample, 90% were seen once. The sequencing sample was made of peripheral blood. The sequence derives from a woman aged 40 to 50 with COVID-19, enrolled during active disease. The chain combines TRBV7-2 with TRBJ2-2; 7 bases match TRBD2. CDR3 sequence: CASRWGGPGTGELFF. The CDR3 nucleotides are TGTGCCAGCAGGTGGGGAGGGCCTGGTACCGGGGAGCTGTTTTTT.